This T cell receptor beta chain was captured by sequencing in a study of blood T cell repertoires in COVID-19. V lost 3 bases to trimming and J lost 4 bases; unmatched junction nucleotides: 0. CDR1 and CDR2 (germline): SGHRS, YFSETQ. The CDR3 is made up of 14 amino acids. TCRdb keeps only in-frame clones here, not all; method: immunoSEQ multiplex PCR. The data hold 450,000 to 500,000 clones, with roughly nine tenths observed a single time. The count of this clone is one. This clonotype originated in a woman aged 55 to 70 who had recovered from COVID-19. Input material: PBMCs or T cells enriched from blood (not recorded which). The chain employs TRBV5-1 and TRBJ2-1; 11 positions match TRBD2. CDR3 sequence: CASSSSGGYNEQFF. The CDR3 coding sequence is TGCGCCAGCAGCTCTAGCGGGGGGTACAATGAGCAGTTCTTC.